This T cell receptor (beta chain) emerged from a study of cytomegalovirus exposure and HLA in healthy donors. V lost 8 bases and J lost 2, with 12 bases in between. This CDR3 has 13 amino acids. CDR1 LNHDA and CDR2 SQIVND come from the germline V gene (reference sequence). Researchers ran the PCR with 60 Vbeta and 13 Jbeta primers. Using immunoSEQ multiplex PCR, the repertoire was profiled, and TCRdb retains in-frame clones only, with some absent. Here the sample spans about 150,000 clones, around 80% being singletons. The sequence was collected from a man under 40 in good health and CMV-seropositive. The specimen was PBMCs. The chain couples TRBV19 to TRBJ2-5, with D maybe TRBD1 (6 bases). The CDR3 here is CASANRDQETQYF. DNA for the CDR3: TGTGCCAGTGCCAACAGGGATCAAGAGACCCAGTACTTC.